The present T cell receptor beta chain was sequenced within a study of OX40 agonist ivuxolimab in advanced cancers. TCRdb's table, derived via immunoSEQ multiplex PCR, lists solely in-frame clones and lacks some. Of about 46,000 clones listed, roughly 85% are singletons. V lost 4 bases and J 8 bases, leaving 12 bases between the germline ends. This CDR3 has 13 amino acids. The germline CDR1 and CDR2 sequences are LGHNA and YSLEER. The source material was CD4+ or CD8+ T cells sorted from blood, sampled in a trial of the OX40 agonist ivuxolimab. The TCR was taken from an adult with an advanced solid tumor such as melanoma, head and neck, liver or kidney cancer. The chain uses TRBV4-3 and TRBJ2-1, with D maybe TRBD2 (6 bases). CDR3 nucleotides: TGCGCCAGCAGCCCTACCCGGGGGTATGAGCAGTTCTTC. It is translated as CASSPTRGYEQFF.